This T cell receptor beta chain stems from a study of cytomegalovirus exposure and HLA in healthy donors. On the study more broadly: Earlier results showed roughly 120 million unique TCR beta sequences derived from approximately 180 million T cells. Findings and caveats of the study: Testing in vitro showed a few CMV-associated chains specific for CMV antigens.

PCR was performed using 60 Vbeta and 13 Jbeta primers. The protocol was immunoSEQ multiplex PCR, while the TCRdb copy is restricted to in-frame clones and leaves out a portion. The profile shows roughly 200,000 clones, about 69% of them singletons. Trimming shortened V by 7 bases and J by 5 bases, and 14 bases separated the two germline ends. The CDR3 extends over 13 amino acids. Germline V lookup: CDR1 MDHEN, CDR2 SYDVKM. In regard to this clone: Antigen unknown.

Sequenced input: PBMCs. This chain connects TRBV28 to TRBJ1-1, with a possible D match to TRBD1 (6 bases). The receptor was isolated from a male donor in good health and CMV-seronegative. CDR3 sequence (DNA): TGTGCCAGCAATCGGGCAGGGGTAACTGAAGCTTTCTTT. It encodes CASNRAGVTEAFF.